This T cell receptor beta chain comes out of a study of cytomegalovirus exposure and HLA in healthy donors. Losses at the gene ends were 6 bases for V and 6 bases for J; bases not matched to a gene: 1. The CDR3 consists of 12 residues. Germline V CDR1 and CDR2: LNHNV, YYDKDF (reference sequence). Amplification used 60 Vbeta primers and 13 Jbeta primers. Sequenced by immunoSEQ multiplex PCR; TCRdb stores in-frame clones only, minus some. The data hold fewer than 200,000 clones, with 70% to 90% observed a single time. The TCR was taken from a woman aged 30 to 39 in good health and CMV-seronegative. The V gene is TRBV15, the J gene TRBJ1-4; 7 nucleotides agree with TRBD1. The sequenced material came from PBMCs. The CDR3 here is CATRGQDEKLFF. The CDR3, as DNA: TGTGCCACCAGAGGACAGGATGAAAAACTGTTTTTT.